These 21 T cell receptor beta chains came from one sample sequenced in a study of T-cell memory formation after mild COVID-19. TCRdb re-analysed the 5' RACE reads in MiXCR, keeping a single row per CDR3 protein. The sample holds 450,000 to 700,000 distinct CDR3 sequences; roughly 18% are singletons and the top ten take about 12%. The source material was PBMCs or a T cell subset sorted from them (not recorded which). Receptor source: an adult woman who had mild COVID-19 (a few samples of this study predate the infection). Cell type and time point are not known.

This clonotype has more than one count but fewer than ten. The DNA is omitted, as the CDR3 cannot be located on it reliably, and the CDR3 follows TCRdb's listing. CDR3 loop: CASSFPHSMGYGPGSCFF. The J gene is TRBJ2-2, the V gene TRBV7-3; TRBD2 was called by the table and not checked on the DNA. Both ends counted, the CDR3 spans 18 residues. Germline V gene sequence: CDR1 SGHTA, CDR2 FQGTGA.

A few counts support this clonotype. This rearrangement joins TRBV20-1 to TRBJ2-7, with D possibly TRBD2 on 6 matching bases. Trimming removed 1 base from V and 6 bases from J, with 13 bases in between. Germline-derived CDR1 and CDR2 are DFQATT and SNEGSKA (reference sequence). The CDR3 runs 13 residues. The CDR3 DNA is TGCAGTGCTAGAGCTTCGGAGGGGCCCGAGCAGTACTTC. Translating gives CSARASEGPEQYF.

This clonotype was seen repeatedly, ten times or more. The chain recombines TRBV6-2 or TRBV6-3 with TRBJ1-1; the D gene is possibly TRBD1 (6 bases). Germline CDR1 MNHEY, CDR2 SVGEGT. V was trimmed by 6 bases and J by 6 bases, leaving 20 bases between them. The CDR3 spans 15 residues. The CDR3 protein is CASRHTGTQSPEAFF. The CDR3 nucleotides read TGTGCCAGCAGGCATACAGGGACCCAATCCCCTGAAGCTTTCTTT.

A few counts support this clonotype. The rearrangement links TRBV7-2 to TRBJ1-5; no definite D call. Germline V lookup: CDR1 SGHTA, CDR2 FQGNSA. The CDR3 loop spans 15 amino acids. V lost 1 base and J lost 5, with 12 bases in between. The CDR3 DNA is TGTGCCAGCAGCTTAGGCAGAGTGAGCCATCAGCCCCAGCATTTT. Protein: CASSLGRVSHQPQHF.

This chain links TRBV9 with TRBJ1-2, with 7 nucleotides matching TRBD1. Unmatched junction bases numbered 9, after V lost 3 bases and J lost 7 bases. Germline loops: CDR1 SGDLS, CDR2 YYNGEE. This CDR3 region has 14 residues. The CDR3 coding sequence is TGTGCCAGCAGCGAGGGAGGGGGCGCCGGTGGCTACACCTTC. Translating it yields CASSEGGGAGGYTF.

CDR3 protein: CASSPTGTSGIYEQYF. The CDR3 DNA is TGTGCCAGCAGCCCGACCGGGACTAGCGGGATCTACGAGCAGTACTTC. This chain uses TRBV7-3 with TRBJ2-7; 13 bases are shared with TRBD2. Germline CDR1 reads SGHTA; CDR2 reads FQGTGA. V lost 5 bases to trimming and J lost 3 bases; unmatched junction nucleotides: 7. The CDR3 extends over 16 amino acids.

CDR3 protein: CSARPATGGGNTIYF. CDR3 coding DNA: TGCAGTGCTAGACCCGCCACAGGGGGCGGAAACACCATATATTTT. The chain couples TRBV20-1 to TRBJ1-3; TRBD1 matches 9 bases. Germline lookup yields CDR1 DFQATT and CDR2 SNEGSKA (reference sequence). V trimming: 2 bases; J trimming: 4 bases; junction bases outside the gene matches: 6. CDR3 length: 15 residues.

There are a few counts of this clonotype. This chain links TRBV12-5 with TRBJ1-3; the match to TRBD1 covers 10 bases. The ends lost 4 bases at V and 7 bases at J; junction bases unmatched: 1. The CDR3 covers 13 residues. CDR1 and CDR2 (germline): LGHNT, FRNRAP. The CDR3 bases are TGTGCTAGTGGTTCGACAGGGGGCAACACCATATATTTT. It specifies CASGSTGGNTIYF. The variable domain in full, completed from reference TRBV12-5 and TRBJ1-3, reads DARVTQTPRHKVTEMGQEVTMRCQPILGHNTVFWYRQTMMQGLELLAYFRNRAPLDDSGMPKDRFSAEMPDATLATLKIQPSEPRDSAVYFCASGSTGGNTIYFGEGSWLTVV.

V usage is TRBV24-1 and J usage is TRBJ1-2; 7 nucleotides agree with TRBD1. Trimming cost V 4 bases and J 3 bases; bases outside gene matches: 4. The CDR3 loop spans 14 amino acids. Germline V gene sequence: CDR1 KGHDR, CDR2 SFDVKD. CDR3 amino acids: CATSDLQGHYGYTF. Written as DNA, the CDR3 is TGTGCCACCAGTGACTTACAGGGGCACTATGGCTACACCTTC.

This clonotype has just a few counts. CDR3 in DNA: TGTGCCAGCAGCTTGGCCGCGGGAGATGAGCAGTTCTTC. It encodes CASSLAAGDEQFF. The V and J genes are TRBV5-4 and TRBJ2-1, with 7 bases matching TRBD2. CDR1 and CDR2 (germline): SGHNT, YYREEE (reference sequence). J gave up 8 bases and V 0 bases, and 2 bases lay outside the gene matches. The CDR3 is made up of 13 amino acids. Filled out from reference TRBV5-4 and TRBJ2-1, the complete variable domain reads ETGVTQSPTHLIKTRGQQVTLRCSSQSGHNTVSWYQQALGQGPQFIFQYYREEENGRGNFPPRFSGLQFPNYSSELNVNALELDDSALYLCASSLAAGDEQFFGPGTRLTVL.

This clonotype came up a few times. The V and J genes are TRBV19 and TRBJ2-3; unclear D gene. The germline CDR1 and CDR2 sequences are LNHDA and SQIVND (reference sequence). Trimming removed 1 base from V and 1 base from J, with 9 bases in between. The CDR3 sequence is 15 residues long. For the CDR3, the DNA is TGTGCCAGTAGTATAGGCAGATCCGGCACAGATACGCAGTATTTT. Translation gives CASSIGRSGTDTQYF.

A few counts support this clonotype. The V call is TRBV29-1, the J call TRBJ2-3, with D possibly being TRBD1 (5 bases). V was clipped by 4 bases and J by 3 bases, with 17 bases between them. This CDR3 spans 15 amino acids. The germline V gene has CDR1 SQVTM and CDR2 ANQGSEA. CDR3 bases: TGCAGCGTTGTTGGTTGGGGCAAAGCAACAGATACGCAGTATTTT. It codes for CSVVGWGKATDTQYF.

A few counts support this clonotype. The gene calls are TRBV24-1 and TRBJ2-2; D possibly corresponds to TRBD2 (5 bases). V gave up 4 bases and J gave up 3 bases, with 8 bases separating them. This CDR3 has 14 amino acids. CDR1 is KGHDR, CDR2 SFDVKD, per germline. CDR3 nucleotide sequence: TGTGCCACCAGTGAGAGCGGCTACACCGGGGAGCTGTTTTTT. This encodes CATSESGYTGELFF.

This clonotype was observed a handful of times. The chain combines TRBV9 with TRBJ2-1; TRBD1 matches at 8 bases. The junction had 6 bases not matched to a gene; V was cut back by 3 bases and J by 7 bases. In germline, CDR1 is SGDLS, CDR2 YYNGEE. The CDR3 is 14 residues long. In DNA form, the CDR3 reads TGTGCCAGCAGCGAGCAGGGGGCGCGGAATGAGCAGTTCTTC. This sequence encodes CASSEQGARNEQFF.

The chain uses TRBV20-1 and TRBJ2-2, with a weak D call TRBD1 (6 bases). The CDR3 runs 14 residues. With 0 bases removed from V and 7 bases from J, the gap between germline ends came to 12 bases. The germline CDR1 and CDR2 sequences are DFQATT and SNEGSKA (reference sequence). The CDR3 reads CSAREGGMGGELFF. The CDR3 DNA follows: TGCAGTGCTAGAGAAGGGGGAATGGGCGGGGAGCTGTTTTTT.

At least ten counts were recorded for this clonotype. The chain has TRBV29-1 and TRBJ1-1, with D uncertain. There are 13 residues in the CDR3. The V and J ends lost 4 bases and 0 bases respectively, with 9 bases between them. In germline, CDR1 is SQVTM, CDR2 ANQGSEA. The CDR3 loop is CSVGGRLNTEAFF. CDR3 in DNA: TGCAGCGTTGGGGGTCGATTGAACACTGAAGCTTTCTTT.

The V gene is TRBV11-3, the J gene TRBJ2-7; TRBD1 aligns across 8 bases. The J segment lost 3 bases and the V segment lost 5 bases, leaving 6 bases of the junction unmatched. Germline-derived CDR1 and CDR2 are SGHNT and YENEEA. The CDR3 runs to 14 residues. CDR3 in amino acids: CASSGLQGDYEQYF. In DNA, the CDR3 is TGTGCCAGCAGCGGGCTACAGGGGGACTACGAGCAGTACTTC.

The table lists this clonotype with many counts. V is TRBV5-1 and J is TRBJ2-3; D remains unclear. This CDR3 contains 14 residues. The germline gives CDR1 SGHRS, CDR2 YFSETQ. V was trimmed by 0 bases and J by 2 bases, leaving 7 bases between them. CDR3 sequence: CASSLEGATDTQYF. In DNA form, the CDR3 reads TGCGCCAGCAGCTTGGAAGGCGCCACAGATACGCAGTATTTT.

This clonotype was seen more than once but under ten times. CDR3 loop: CASSYRRLAGGPPQETQYF. In DNA, the CDR3 is TGTGCCAGCAGTTACCGGCGACTAGCGGGAGGTCCCCCACAAGAGACCCAGTACTTC. The chain combines TRBV6-5 with TRBJ2-5, with 13 bases that match TRBD2. V was clipped by 2 bases and J by 2 bases; unmatched bases: 11. The CDR3 extends over 19 amino acids. CDR1 and CDR2 (germline): MNHEY, SVGAGI.

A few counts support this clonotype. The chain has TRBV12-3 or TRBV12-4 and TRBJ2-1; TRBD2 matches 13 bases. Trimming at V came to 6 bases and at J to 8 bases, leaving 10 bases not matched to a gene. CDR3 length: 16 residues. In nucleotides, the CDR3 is TGTGCCAGCAGCCGCCTAACTAGCGGGGGGGCGCATGAGCAGTTCTTC. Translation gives CASSRLTSGGAHEQFF.

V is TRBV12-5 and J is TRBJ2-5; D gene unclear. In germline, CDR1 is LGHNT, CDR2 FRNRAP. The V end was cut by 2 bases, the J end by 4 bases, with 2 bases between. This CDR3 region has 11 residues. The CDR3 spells CASGLRETQYF. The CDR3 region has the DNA TGTGCTAGTGGTTTGCGAGAGACCCAGTACTTC. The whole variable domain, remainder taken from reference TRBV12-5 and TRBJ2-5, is DARVTQTPRHKVTEMGQEVTMRCQPILGHNTVFWYRQTMMQGLELLAYFRNRAPLDDSGMPKDRFSAEMPDATLATLKIQPSEPRDSAVYFCASGLRETQYFGPGTRLLVL.